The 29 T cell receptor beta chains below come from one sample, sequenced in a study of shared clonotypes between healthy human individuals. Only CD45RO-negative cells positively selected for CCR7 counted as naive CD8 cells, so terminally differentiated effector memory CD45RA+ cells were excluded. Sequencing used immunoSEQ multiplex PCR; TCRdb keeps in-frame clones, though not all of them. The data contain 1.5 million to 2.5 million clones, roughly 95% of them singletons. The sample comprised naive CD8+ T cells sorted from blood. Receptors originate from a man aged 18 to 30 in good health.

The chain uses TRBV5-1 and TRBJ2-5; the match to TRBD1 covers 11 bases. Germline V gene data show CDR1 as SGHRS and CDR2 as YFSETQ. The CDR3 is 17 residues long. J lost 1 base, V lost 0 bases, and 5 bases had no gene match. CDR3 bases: TGCGCCAGCAGCTTGGCCCGCGGACAGGGGGCCCAAGAGACCCAGTACTTC. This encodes CASSLARGQGAQETQYF.

In DNA, the CDR3 is TGTGCCAGCAGACACGGACAGGGGAGTTACGAGCAGTACTTC. Residues: CASRHGQGSYEQYF. V usage is TRBV5-4 and J usage is TRBJ2-7; 9 bases fit TRBD1. The CDR3 consists of 14 residues. Looked up from germline, CDR1 is SGHNT and CDR2 is YYREEE (reference sequence). V dropped 5 bases and J dropped 4; count of bases not matched to a gene: 7.

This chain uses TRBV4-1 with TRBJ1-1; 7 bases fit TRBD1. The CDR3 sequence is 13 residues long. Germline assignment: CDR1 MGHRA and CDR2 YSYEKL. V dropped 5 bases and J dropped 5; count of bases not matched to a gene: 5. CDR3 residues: CASSTRQGTEAFF. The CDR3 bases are TGCGCCAGCAGCACGCGACAGGGTACTGAAGCTTTCTTT.

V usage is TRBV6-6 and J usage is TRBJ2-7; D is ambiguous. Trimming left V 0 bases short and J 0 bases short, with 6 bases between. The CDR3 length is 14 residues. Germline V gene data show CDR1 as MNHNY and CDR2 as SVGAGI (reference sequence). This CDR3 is CASSYSDPSYEQYF. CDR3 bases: TGTGCCAGCAGTTACTCGGACCCCTCCTACGAGCAGTACTTC.

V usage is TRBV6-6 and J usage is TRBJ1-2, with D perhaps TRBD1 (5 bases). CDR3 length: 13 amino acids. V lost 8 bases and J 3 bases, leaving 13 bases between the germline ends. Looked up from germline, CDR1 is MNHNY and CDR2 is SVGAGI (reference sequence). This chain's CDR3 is CASLGETDYGYTF. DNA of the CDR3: TGTGCCAGCTTGGGGGAAACGGACTATGGCTACACCTTC.

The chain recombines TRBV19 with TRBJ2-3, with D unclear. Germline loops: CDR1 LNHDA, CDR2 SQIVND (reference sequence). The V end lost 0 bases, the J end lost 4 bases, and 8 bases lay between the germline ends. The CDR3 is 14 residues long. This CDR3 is CASSIEASPDTQYF. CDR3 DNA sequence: TGTGCCAGTAGTATAGAGGCAAGTCCAGATACGCAGTATTTT.

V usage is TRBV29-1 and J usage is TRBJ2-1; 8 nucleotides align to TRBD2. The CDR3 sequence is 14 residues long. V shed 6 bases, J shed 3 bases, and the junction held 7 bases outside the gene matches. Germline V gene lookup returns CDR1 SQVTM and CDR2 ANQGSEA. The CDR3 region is CSVDTSGLYNEQFF. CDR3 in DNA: TGCAGCGTAGATACTAGCGGCCTCTACAATGAGCAGTTCTTC.

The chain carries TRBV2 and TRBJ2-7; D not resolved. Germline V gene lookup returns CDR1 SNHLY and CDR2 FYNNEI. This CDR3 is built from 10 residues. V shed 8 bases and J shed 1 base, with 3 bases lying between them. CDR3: CASQSYEQYF. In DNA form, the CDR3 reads TGTGCCAGCCAGTCCTACGAGCAGTACTTC.

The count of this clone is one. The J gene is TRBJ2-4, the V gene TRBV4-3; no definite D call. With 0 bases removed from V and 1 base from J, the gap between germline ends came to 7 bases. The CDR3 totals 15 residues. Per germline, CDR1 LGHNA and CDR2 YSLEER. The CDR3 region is CASSQDGWAKNIQYF. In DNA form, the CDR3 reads TGCGCCAGCAGCCAAGATGGGTGGGCCAAAAACATTCAGTACTTC.

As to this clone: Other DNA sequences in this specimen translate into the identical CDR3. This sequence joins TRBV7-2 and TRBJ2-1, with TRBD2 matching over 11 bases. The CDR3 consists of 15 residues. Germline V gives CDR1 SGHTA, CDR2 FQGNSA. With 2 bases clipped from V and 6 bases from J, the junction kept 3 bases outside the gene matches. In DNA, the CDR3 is TGTGCCAGCAGCTTACTAGCGGGGGGACCCAATGAGCAGTTCTTC. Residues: CASSLLAGGPNEQFF.

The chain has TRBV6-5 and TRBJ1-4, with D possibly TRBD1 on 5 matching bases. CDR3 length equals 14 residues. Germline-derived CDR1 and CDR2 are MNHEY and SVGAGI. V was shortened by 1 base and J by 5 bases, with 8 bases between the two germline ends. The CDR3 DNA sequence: TGTGCCAGCAGTTACTTGGGGACCAATGAAAAACTGTTTTTT. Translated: CASSYLGTNEKLFF.

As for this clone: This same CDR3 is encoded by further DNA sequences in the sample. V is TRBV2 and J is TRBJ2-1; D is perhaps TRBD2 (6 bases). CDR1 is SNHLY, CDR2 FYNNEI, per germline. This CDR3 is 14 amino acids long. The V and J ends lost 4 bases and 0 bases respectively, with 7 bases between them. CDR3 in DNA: TGTGCCAGCAGTGTTAGCGGCTCCTACAATGAGCAGTTCTTC. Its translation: CASSVSGSYNEQFF.

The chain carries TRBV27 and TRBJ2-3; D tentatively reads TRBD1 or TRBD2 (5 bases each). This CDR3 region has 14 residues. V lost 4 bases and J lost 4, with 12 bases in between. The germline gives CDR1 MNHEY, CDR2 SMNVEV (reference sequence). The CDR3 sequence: CASSSYQGADTQYF. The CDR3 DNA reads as TGTGCCAGCAGTTCATACCAGGGAGCAGATACGCAGTATTTT.

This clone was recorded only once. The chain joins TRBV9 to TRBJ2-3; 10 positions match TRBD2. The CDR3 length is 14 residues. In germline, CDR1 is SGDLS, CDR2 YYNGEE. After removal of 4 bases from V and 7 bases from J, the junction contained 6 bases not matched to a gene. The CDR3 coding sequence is TGTGCCAGCAGCCCATCGGGACTAGCGAATACGCAGTATTTT. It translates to CASSPSGLANTQYF.

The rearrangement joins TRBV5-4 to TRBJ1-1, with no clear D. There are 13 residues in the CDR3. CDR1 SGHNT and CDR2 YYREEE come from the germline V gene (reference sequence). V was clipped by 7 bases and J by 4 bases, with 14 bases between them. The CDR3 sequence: CASGPREGTEAFF. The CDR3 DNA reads TGTGCCAGCGGGCCAAGGGAAGGCACTGAAGCTTTCTTT. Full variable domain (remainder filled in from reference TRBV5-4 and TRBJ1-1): ETGVTQSPTHLIKTRGQQVTLRCSSQSGHNTVSWYQQALGQGPQFIFQYYREEENGRGNFPPRFSGLQFPNYSSELNVNALELDDSALYLCASGPREGTEAFFGQGTRLTVV.

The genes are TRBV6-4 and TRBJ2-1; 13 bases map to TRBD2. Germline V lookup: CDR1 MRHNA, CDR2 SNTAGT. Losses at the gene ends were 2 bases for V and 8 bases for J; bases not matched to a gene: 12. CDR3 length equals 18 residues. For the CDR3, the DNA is TGTGCCAGCAGTGACCAACCCTTAACTAGCGGGGGGGCTCATGAGCAGTTCTTC. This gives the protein CASSDQPLTSGGAHEQFF.

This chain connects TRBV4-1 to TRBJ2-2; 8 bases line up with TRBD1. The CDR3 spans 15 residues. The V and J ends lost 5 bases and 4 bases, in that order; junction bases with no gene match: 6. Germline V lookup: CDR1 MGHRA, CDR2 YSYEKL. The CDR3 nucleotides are TGCGCCAGCAGCGGTATTCAGGGGGCCACCGGGGAGCTGTTTTTT. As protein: CASSGIQGATGELFF.

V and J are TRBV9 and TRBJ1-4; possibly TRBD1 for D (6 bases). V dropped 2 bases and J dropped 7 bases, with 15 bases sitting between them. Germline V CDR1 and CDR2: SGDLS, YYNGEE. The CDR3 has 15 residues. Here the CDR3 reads CASSVVEGGGEKLFF. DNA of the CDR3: TGTGCCAGCAGCGTGGTGGAAGGAGGGGGTGAAAAACTGTTTTTT.

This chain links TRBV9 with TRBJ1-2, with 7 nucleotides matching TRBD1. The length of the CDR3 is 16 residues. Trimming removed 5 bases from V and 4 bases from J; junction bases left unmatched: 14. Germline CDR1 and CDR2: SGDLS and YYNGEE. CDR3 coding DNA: TGTGCCAGCAGTGCTAGACAGGGTTTTTGGGGCTATGGCTACACCTTC. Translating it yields CASSARQGFWGYGYTF.

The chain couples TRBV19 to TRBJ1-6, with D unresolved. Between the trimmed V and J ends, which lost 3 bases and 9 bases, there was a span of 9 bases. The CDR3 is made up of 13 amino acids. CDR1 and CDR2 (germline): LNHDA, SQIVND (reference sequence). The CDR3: CASSMGEGSPLHF. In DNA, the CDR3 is TGTGCCAGTAGTATGGGTGAGGGTTCACCCCTCCACTTT.

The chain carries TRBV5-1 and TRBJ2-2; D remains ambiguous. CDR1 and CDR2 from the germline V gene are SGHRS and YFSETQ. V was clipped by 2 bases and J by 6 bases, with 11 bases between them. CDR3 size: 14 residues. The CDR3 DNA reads TGCGCCAGCAGCTTCGACGATACTTCCGGGGAGCTGTTTTTT. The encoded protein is CASSFDDTSGELFF.

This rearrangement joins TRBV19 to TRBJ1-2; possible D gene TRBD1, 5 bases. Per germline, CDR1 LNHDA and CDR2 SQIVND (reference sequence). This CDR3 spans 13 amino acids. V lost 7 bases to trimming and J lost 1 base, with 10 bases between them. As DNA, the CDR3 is TGTGCCAGTACTCCCAGGGATAACTATGGCTACACCTTC. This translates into CASTPRDNYGYTF.

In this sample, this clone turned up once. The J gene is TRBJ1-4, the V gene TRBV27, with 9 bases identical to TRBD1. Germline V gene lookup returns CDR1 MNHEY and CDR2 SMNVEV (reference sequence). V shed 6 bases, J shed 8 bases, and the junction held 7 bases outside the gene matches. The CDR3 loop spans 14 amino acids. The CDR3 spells CASSPGTGWEKLFF. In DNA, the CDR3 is TGTGCCAGCAGCCCCGGGACAGGGTGGGAAAAACTGTTTTTT.

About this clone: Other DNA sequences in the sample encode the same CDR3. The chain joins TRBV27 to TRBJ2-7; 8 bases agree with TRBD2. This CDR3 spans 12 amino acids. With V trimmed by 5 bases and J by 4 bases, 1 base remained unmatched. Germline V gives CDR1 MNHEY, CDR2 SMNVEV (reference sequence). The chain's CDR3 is CASSRGGYEQYF. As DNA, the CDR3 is TGTGCCAGCAGTCGGGGGGGGTACGAGCAGTACTTC.

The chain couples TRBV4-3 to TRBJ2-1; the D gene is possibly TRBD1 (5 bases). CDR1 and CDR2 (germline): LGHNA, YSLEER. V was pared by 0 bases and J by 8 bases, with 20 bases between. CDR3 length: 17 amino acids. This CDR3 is CASSQDLQAITFDEQFF. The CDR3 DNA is TGCGCCAGCAGCCAAGATCTACAGGCGATAACATTCGATGAGCAGTTCTTC.

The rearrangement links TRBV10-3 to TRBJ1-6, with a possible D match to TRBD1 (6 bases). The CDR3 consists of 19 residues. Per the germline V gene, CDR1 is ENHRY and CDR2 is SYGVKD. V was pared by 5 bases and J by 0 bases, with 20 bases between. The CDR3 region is CAISLGQSTLSSYNSPLHF. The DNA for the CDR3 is TGTGCCATCAGTCTCGGACAGTCTACCCTAAGCTCCTATAATTCACCCCTCCACTTT.

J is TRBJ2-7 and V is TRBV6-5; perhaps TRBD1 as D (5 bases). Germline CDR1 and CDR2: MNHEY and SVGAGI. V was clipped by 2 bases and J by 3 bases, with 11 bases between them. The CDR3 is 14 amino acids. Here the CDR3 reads CASSYGAGIYEQYF. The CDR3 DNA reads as TGTGCCAGCAGTTACGGGGCAGGGATCTACGAGCAGTACTTC.

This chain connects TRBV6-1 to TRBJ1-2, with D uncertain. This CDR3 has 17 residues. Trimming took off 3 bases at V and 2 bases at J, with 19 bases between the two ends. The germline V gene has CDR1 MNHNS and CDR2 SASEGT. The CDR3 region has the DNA TGTGCCAGCAGTGATGGTAGGGAGGGAGAGATAAACTATGGCTACACCTTC. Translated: CASSDGREGEINYGYTF.

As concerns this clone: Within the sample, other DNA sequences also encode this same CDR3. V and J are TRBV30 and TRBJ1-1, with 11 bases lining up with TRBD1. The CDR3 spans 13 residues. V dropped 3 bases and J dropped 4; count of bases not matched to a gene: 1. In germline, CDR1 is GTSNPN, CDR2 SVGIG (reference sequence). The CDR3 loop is CAWSGTGGTEAFF. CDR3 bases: TGTGCCTGGAGCGGGACAGGGGGCACTGAAGCTTTCTTT.